The entry below gives a single T cell receptor beta chain sequence along with its context. Its antigen is unknown. Via MiXCR, TCRdb re-called the reads, giving one row per CDR3 protein. The repertoire holds 350,000 to 500,000 distinct CDR3 sequences, with roughly 30% as singletons. This entry is derived from a study of T cell repertoires in cytomegalovirus infection. Study-wide findings and caveats: Identification of carriers of CMV plus the relevant HLA was achieved through cumulative public TCR beta family frequency.

V dropped 3 bases and J dropped 5 bases, with 14 bases sitting between them. Germline lookup yields CDR1 SGHDT and CDR2 YYEEEE. CDR3 length: 14 residues. The sample consisted of PBMCs. The clonotype originates from a human donor in good health (CMV status not recorded). Some clones in this sample may be carry-over from other donors' samples. The chain links TRBV5-6 to TRBJ2-5; possibly TRBD2 for D (5 bases). The DNA of the CDR3 is TGTGCCAGCAGCTGGAGAGGGCAGTGGGAGACCCAGTACTTC. Translating gives CASSWRGQWETQYF.